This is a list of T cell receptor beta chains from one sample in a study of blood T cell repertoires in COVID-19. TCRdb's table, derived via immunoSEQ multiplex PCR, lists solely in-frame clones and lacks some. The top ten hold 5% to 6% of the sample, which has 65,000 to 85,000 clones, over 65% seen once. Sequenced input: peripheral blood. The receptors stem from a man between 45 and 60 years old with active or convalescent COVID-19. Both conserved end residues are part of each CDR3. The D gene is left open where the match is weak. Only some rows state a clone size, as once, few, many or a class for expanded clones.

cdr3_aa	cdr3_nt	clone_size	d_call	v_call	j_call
CASSLRDWDWEQYF	TGTGCCAGCAGCTTACGGGACTGGGACTGGGAGCAGTACTTC	-	-	TRBV7-8	TRBJ2-7
CASSYDRDNTEAFF	TGTGCCAGCAGTTACGACAGGGACAACACTGAAGCTTTCTTT	many	TRBD1	TRBV6-5	TRBJ1-1
CATEGSDRAGRGYTF	TGTGCCACCGAGGGGTCGGACAGGGCGGGGAGAGGCTACACCTTC	-	TRBD1	TRBV19	TRBJ1-2
CASSSTAGTSGEQFF	TGTGCCAGCAGTTCCACCGCCGGGACTAGCGGGGAGCAGTTCTTC	-	TRBD2	TRBV7-6	TRBJ2-1
CASTGRLAGYEQYF	TGTGCCAGCACCGGTCGACTAGCTGGCTACGAGCAGTACTTC	-	TRBD2	TRBV6-4	TRBJ2-7
CASSYREKGYTF	TGTGCCAGCAGTTACCGGGAGAAGGGCTACACCTTC	-	-	TRBV6-2/TRBV6-3	TRBJ1-2
CASSFPGQGANTEAFF	TGTGCCAGCAGCTTCCCGGGACAGGGGGCCAACACTGAAGCTTTCTTT	once	TRBD1	TRBV11-3	TRBJ1-1
CSVEERGGYYGYTF	TGCAGCGTTGAAGAGCGGGGGGGGTACTATGGCTACACCTTC	-	-	TRBV29-1	TRBJ1-2
CASSPGQGVRTLSGNTIYF	TGTGCCAGCAGCCCAGGACAGGGGGTTAGGACTCTCTCTGGAAACACCATATATTTT	many	TRBD1	TRBV7-9	TRBJ1-3
CAISGLRGETQYF	TGTGCCATCAGTGGCCTCAGGGGGGAGACCCAGTACTTC	-	TRBD1	TRBV10-3	TRBJ2-5
CASSRGVPSGNTIYF	TGTGCCAGCAGCCGCGGGGTCCCGTCTGGAAACACCATATATTTT	-	-	TRBV6-5	TRBJ1-3